Sequencing of this TCR beta chain was carried out in a study of blood T cell repertoires in COVID-19. Study-wide background: Italy, Spain and the United States were the sources of the convalescent and acute COVID-19 samples. T cells, B-cell-depleted T cells, or PBMCs provided the cDNA or gDNA that served as material.

V gave up 6 bases and J gave up 12 bases, with 12 bases separating them. This CDR3 contains 11 residues. Germline V CDR1 and CDR2: SGHVS, FQNEAQ. This table comes from immunoSEQ multiplex PCR, and its TCRdb copy is limited to in-frame clones, with some not included. This sample has about 180,000 clones, with about four fifths found just once. This clone was observed a single time. This receptor was taken from a human donor in a cohort sampled during active COVID-19. The chain links TRBV7-8 to TRBJ2-1; no reliable D call. Sequencing was done on a sample of peripheral blood. This chain's CDR3 is CASRRALGQFF. The CDR3 nucleotides read TGTGCCAGCAGGCGAGCCCTCGGGCAGTTCTTC.